This TCR beta chain was found in a study of PD-1 blockade in mismatch repair-deficient tumors. Turning to the study itself: Enrolled about 2013-2017, patients had progressing, pretreated mismatch repair-deficient cancers of about a dozen types. Findings and caveats of the study: Rapid post-treatment expansion, then contraction, generally preceding radiologic response, marked tumor-resident clones.

Measured with immunoSEQ multiplex PCR; TCRdb has only the in-frame clones, and not every one. The sample holds just under 65,000 clones; approximately 88% are singletons and the top ten take about 15%. A remark on this clone: Antigen unknown.

TCR sequencing covered a few patients who responded to pembrolizumab. The sample here was peripheral blood, taken 52 weeks after starting pembrolizumab. This clonotype was sampled from an adult with mismatch repair-deficient cancer.

Written as DNA, the CDR3 is TGTGCCAGCAGCTGGACAGGGTTAGTGAGAACTGAAGCTTTCTTT. Its translation: CASSWTGLVRTEAFF. The V call is TRBV11-3, the J call TRBJ1-1; 8 nucleotides match TRBD1. The CDR3 is made up of 15 amino acids. The V segment lost 4 bases and the J segment 5 bases; nucleotides outside the gene matches: 9. Per the germline V gene, CDR1 is SGHNT and CDR2 is YENEEA.